Listed below are T cell receptor beta chains from one sample, sequenced in a study of cytomegalovirus exposure and HLA in healthy donors. Using immunoSEQ multiplex PCR, the repertoire was profiled, and TCRdb retains in-frame clones only, with some absent. The sample carries 150,000 or so clones, 65% to 75% recorded once. Sample: PBMCs. Receptors originate from a girl aged 5-17 years in good health and CMV-seronegative. CDR3s leave out the opening cysteine and the closing phenylalanine or tryptophan.

v_call cdr3_aa
TRBV2 ASSRTGYTEAF
TRBV5-1 ASSSGTSGQETQY
TRBV27 ASSPTGQGSYGYT
TRBV6-5 ASTHPDSGKGYT
TRBV14 ASKVGGNYEAF
TRBV7-9 ASSLGQGNEKLF
TRBV6-5 ASSYSISPEEQY
TRBV11-2 ASSPEGVSNYGYT
TRBV4-1 ASSQELLPIRTEAF
TRBV7-6 ASSLAQAGGNNEQF
TRBV5-1 ASSLALQGNEQF
TRBV29-1 SVNRVLAKTQY
TRBV10-3 AISEGGRGSYEQY
TRBV7-2 ASSLSGWKGYT